The clone carrying this TCR beta chain is a singleton in its sample. No antigen is known for it. Germline CDR1 is SGHNT and CDR2 is YYREEE (reference sequence). V was pared by 0 bases and J by 5 bases, with 9 bases between. The CDR3 length is 13 residues. The data stem from a study of cytomegalovirus exposure and HLA in healthy donors. Points from the study as a whole: The authors later found HLA-associated TCR beta chains more clonally expanded than equally common others. TCR beta V- and J-gene trimming, according to a later analysis, was linked to a missense DCLRE1C variant. There were fewer than 200 TCR beta chains listed as cytomegalovirus-associated.

PCR employed 60 Vbeta and 13 Jbeta primers. TCRdb keeps only in-frame clones here, not all; method: immunoSEQ multiplex PCR. The table records 150,000 to 200,000 clones, over 75% of them present only once. This TCR came from a man between 45 and 60 years old in good health and CMV-seropositive. This chain uses TRBV5-4 with TRBJ2-7; maybe TRBD2 (6 bases). Input material: PBMCs. CDR3 nucleotides: TGTGCCAGCAGCTTGGAACTAGCCAACGAGCAGTACTTC. Protein: CASSLELANEQYF.